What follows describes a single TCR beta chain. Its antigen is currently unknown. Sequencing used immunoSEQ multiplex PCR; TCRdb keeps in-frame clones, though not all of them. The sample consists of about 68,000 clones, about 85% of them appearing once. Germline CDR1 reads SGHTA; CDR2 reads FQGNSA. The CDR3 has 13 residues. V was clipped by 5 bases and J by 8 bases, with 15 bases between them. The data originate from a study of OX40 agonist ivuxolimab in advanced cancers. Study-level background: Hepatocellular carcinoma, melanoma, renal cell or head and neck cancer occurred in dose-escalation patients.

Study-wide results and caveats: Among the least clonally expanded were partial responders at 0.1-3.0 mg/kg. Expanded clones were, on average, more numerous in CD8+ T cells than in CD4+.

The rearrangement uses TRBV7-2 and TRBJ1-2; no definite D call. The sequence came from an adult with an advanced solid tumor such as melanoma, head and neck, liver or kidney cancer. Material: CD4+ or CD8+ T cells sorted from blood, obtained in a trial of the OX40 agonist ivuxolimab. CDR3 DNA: TGTGCCAGCAGCCCATCCACGACCGTAGGCTACACCTTC. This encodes CASSPSTTVGYTF. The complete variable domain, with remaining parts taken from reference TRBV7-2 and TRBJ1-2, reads GAGVSQSPSNKVTEKGKDVELRCDPISGHTALYWYRQSLGQGLEFLIYFQGNSAPDKSGLPSDRFSAERTGGSVSTLTIQRTQQEDSAVYLCASSPSTTVGYTFGSGTRLTVV.